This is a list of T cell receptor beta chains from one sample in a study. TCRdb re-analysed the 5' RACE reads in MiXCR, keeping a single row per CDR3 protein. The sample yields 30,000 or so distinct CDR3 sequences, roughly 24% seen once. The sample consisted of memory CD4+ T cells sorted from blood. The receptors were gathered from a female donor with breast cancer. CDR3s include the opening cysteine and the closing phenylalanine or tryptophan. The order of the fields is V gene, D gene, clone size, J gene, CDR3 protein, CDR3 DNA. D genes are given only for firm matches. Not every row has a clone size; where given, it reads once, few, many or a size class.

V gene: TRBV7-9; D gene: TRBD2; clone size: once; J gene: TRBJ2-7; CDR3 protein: CASGSSGSSYEQYF; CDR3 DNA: TGTGCCAGCGGATCTAGCGGGAGTTCCTACGAGCAGTACTTC
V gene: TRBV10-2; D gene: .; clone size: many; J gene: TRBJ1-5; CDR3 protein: CASSDLGGENQPQHF; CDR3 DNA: TGCGCCAGCAGTGACCTGGGGGGGGAAAATCAGCCCCAGCATTTT
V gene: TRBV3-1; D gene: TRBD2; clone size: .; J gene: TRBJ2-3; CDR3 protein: CASSQDAGGRSDTQYF; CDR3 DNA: TGTGCCAGCAGCCAAGATGCGGGGGGCCGGTCGGATACGCAGTATTTT
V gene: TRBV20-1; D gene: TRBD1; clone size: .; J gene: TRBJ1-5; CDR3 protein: CSTRDRGYSNQPQHF; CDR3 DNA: TGCAGTACTAGGGACAGGGGATATAGCAATCAGCCCCAGCATTTT
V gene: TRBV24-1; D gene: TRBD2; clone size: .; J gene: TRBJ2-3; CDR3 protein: CATTPGSGSADTQYF; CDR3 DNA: TGTGCCACCACGCCGGGTAGCGGGAGCGCAGATACGCAGTATTTT
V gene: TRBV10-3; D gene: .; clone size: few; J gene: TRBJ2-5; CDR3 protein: CAISESETRNYQETQYF; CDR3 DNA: TGTGCCATCAGTGAGTCTGAGACTAGAAACTACCAAGAGACCCAGTACTTC
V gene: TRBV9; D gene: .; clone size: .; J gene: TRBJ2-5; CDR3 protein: CASSEEGVSKETQYF; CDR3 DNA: TGTGCCAGCAGCGAGGAGGGGGTCAGTAAAGAGACCCAGTACTTC
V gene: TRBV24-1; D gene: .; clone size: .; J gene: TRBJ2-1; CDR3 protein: CATSGRLDGQFF; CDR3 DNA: TGTGCCACCAGTGGCAGGTTGGATGGGCAGTTCTTC
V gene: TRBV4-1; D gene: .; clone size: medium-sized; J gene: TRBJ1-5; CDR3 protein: CASSPRIGAGNQPQHF; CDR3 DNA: TGCGCCAGCAGCCCCCGTATAGGGGCGGGCAATCAGCCCCAGCATTTT
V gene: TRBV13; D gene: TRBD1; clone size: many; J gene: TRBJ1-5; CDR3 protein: CASSLRGTGGVNQPQHF; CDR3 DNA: TGTGCCAGCAGCCTACGCGGGACAGGGGGTGTCAATCAGCCCCAGCATTTT
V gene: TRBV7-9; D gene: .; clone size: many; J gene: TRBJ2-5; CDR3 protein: CASSLGTALRQTQYF; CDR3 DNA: TGTGCCAGCAGCTTAGGGACAGCGCTAAGACAGACCCAGTACTTC
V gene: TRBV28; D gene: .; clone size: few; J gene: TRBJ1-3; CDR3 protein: CASTRGDTFTNTIYF; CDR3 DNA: TGTGCCAGCACCCGAGGAGATACGTTTACAAACACCATATATTTT
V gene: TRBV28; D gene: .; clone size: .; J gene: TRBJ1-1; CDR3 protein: CASRVTGDMNTEAFF; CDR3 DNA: TGTGCCAGCAGGGTAACGGGGGACATGAACACTGAAGCTTTCTTT
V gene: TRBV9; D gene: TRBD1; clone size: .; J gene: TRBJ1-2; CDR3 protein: CASSSPRGLLNYGYTF; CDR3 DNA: TGTGCCAGCAGCTCCCCCAGGGGGCTTTTGAACTATGGCTACACCTTC
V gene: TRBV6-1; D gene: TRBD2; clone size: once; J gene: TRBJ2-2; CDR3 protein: CASSAHRLARANTGELFF; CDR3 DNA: TGTGCCAGCAGTGCACACCGACTAGCGAGGGCGAACACCGGGGAGCTGTTTTTT
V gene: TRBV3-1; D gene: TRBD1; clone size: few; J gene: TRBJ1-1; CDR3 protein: CTSRLTGVNTEAFF; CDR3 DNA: TGTACCAGCAGGTTGACAGGGGTAAACACTGAAGCTTTCTTT
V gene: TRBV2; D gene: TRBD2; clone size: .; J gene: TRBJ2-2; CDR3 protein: CASRIGLAGTGELFF; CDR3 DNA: TGTGCCAGCAGGATCGGACTAGCGGGCACCGGGGAGCTGTTTTTT
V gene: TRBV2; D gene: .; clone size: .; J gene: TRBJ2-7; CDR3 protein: CASTQGRQANEQYF; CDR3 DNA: TGTGCCAGCACCCAGGGGAGACAGGCCAACGAGCAGTACTTC
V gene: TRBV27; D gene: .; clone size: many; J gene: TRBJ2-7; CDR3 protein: CASGSGSYEQYF; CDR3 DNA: TGTGCCAGCGGATCGGGGTCCTACGAGCAGTACTTC
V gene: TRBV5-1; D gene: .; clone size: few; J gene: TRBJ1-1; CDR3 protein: CASSLSSGGSANTEAFF; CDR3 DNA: TGCGCCAGCAGCTTAAGCTCCGGGGGATCGGCGAACACTGAAGCTTTCTTT
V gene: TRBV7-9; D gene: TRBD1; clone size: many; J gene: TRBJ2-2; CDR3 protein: CASSAYRDSGELFF; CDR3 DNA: TGTGCCAGCAGCGCCTACAGGGACAGCGGGGAGCTGTTTTTT
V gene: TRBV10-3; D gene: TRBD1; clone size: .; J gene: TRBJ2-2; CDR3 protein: CAISGLQGVSNTGELFF; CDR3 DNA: TGTGCCATCAGTGGGTTACAGGGGGTTTCGAACACCGGGGAGCTGTTTTTT